The 19 T cell receptor beta chains listed next were all sequenced from one sample in a study of blood T cell repertoires in COVID-19. Profiling relied on immunoSEQ multiplex PCR, and the TCRdb table lists in-frame clones only, not all of them. This sample has over 150,000 clones, with approximately 82% found just once. What was sequenced was peripheral blood. The receptor source for this set is a human donor with acute or convalescent COVID-19. The donor label of this sample is uncertain.

This clone was counted a few times. J is TRBJ1-1 and V is TRBV7-6; 8 bases match TRBD1. The CDR3 is 14 residues long. CDR1 and CDR2 (germline): SGHVS, FNYEAQ. Germline trimming cut 5 bases from V and 4 bases from J; bases unmatched to any gene: 6. DNA of the CDR3: TGTGCCAGCAGCCCCCGGGACAGGACCACTGAAGCTTTCTTT. This encodes CASSPRDRTTEAFF.

The chain combines TRBV6-2 or TRBV6-3 with TRBJ1-2, with 9 positions matching TRBD1. This CDR3 is built from 15 residues. Trimming took 4 bases from V and 4 from J; bases not matched to a gene: 7. From germline, CDR1 is MNHEY and CDR2 SVGEGT. The CDR3 spells CASSSPDRGSYGYTF. DNA of the CDR3: TGTGCCAGCAGTTCCCCGGACAGGGGAAGCTATGGCTACACCTTC.

This clone was counted only a few times. V and J are TRBV11-2 and TRBJ2-2, with a possible D match to TRBD2 (5 bases). The CDR3 covers 17 residues. The V end lost 1 base, the J end lost 0 bases, and 12 bases lay between the germline ends. The germline V gene encodes CDR1 SGHAT and CDR2 FQNNGV. CDR3 in amino acids: CASSLGVGVANTGELFF. The CDR3 DNA is TGTGCCAGCAGCTTAGGGGTGGGAGTGGCGAACACCGGGGAGCTGTTTTTT.

The chain uses TRBV6-1 and TRBJ1-2, with D tentatively TRBD1 (6 bases). Germline lookup yields CDR1 MNHNS and CDR2 SASEGT. The CDR3 sequence is 16 residues long. The germline V and J ends were trimmed by 4 bases and 6 bases, with 21 bases remaining between them. CDR3 amino acids: CASSGALSGTKDGYTF. The CDR3 DNA sequence: TGTGCCAGCAGTGGGGCCCTATCCGGGACAAAGGATGGCTACACCTTC.

V and J are TRBV2 and TRBJ1-5; possible D gene TRBD1, 6 bases. The CDR3 has 14 residues. The V gene's germline CDR1 is SNHLY and CDR2 FYNNEI. V was clipped by 4 bases and J by 9 bases, with 16 bases between them. CDR3 sequence (DNA): TGTGCCAGCAGTGCCGGGGGGGGCATATGGCCCCAGCATTTT. Residues: CASSAGGGIWPQHF. The whole variable domain, filled in from reference TRBV2 and TRBJ1-5, reads EPEVTQTPSHQVTQMGQEVILRCVPISNHLYFYWYRQILGQKVEFLVSFYNNEISEKSEIFDDQFSVERPDGSNFTLKIRSTKLEDSAMYFCASSAGGGIWPQHFGDGTRLSIL.

V is TRBV2 and J is TRBJ2-2, with D perhaps TRBD2 (5 bases). The CDR3 runs 15 residues. Germline V gene data show CDR1 as SNHLY and CDR2 as FYNNEI. V was trimmed by 5 bases and J by 0 bases, leaving 10 bases between them. This CDR3 is CASSWTFANTGELFF. The CDR3 nucleotides read TGTGCCAGCAGTTGGACTTTCGCGAACACCGGGGAGCTGTTTTTT.

This clone was seen a handful of times. CDR3 sequence reads: CASRLAWETQYF. The CDR3 bases are TGTGCCAGCAGACTAGCTTGGGAGACCCAGTACTTC. The chain links TRBV7-2 to TRBJ2-5, with a weak D call TRBD2 (6 bases). V lost 6 bases, J lost 5 bases, and 10 bases lay in between. Germline-derived CDR1 and CDR2 are SGHTA and FQGNSA. The CDR3 consists of 12 residues.

The chain is built from TRBV7-2 and TRBJ2-1, with 7 bases that match TRBD1. The ends lost 2 bases at V and 4 bases at J; junction bases unmatched: 11. The CDR3 is 17 residues long. Germline CDR1 and CDR2: SGHTA and FQGNSA. The CDR3 region is CASSLLTGLNRYNEQFF. In DNA form, the CDR3 reads TGTGCCAGCAGCTTACTGACAGGGCTTAACCGATACAATGAGCAGTTCTTC.

J is TRBJ2-5 and V is TRBV6-1; the D gene is possibly TRBD2 (7 bases). The CDR3 sequence is 12 residues long. V gave up 1 base and J gave up 9 bases, with 9 bases separating them. Germline CDR1 and CDR2: MNHNS and SASEGT. CDR3 protein: CASSEGEGAQYF. The CDR3, as DNA: TGTGCCAGCAGTGAAGGGGAGGGGGCCCAGTACTTC.

The gene calls are TRBV5-1 and TRBJ1-5; D unresolved. Germline-derived CDR1 and CDR2 are SGHRS and YFSETQ. V was trimmed by 4 bases and J by 9 bases, leaving 14 bases between them. The CDR3 runs 13 residues. CDR3 nucleotide sequence: TGCGCCAGCAGCACTGAACCGTCTCGGCCCCAGCATTTT. This codes for CASSTEPSRPQHF.

V gene TRBV10-3 combines with J gene TRBJ2-5; D uncertain. With 2 bases removed from V and 1 base from J, the gap between germline ends came to 2 bases. This CDR3 has 12 residues. The germline CDR1 and CDR2 sequences are ENHRY and SYGVKD. Here the CDR3 DNA reads TGTGCCATCAGTGAGCTCCAAGAGACCCAGTACTTC. Amino acid sequence: CAISELQETQYF.

The chain joins TRBV6-5 to TRBJ1-2; 7 bases map to TRBD1. With V trimmed by 4 bases and J by 3 bases, 8 bases remained unmatched. Germline V gene lookup returns CDR1 MNHEY and CDR2 SVGAGI. The CDR3 runs 15 residues. CDR3 in amino acids: CASSFAGGSDYGYTF. CDR3 DNA: TGTGCCAGCAGTTTCGCAGGGGGATCTGACTATGGCTACACCTTC.

This chain connects TRBV23-1 to TRBJ2-6; 7 nucleotides align to TRBD1. TRBV23-1 is flagged as an ORF with uncertain function. The CDR3 contains 18 residues. The V segment lost 7 bases and the J segment 0 bases; nucleotides outside the gene matches: 12. Here the CDR3 DNA reads TGCGCCAGCATCGTTACGGGACAGCGCTACTCTGGGGCCAACGTCCTGACTTTC. It encodes CASIVTGQRYSGANVLTF.

The chain is built from TRBV12-3 or TRBV12-4 and TRBJ1-2; D possibly corresponds to TRBD1 (5 bases). V gave up 7 bases and J gave up 8 bases, with 17 bases separating them. This CDR3 contains 13 residues. The CDR3 DNA is TGTGCCAGCATGCAGGGTCCGGCGCGCGGCTACACCTTC. This gives the protein CASMQGPARGYTF.

The chain is built from TRBV19 and TRBJ1-3; D remains ambiguous. V shed 5 bases and J shed 0 bases, with 5 bases lying between them. This CDR3 has 13 amino acids. The germline CDR1 and CDR2 sequences are LNHDA and SQIVND (reference sequence). The DNA of the CDR3 is TGTGCCAGTAGTCGGAGCTCTGGAAACACCATATATTTT. This gives the protein CASSRSSGNTIYF.

This rearrangement joins TRBV27 to TRBJ1-1; 9 bases agree with TRBD1. Unmatched junction bases numbered 0, after V lost 7 bases and J lost 6 bases. Germline CDR1 and CDR2: MNHEY and SMNVEV (reference sequence). The CDR3 runs to 11 residues. CDR3 amino acids: CASNRGPEAFF. CDR3 DNA: TGTGCCAGCAACAGGGGGCCTGAAGCTTTCTTT.

The chain links TRBV19 to TRBJ1-1; 7 nucleotides line up with TRBD1. CDR3 length: 11 amino acids. Germline CDR1 is LNHDA and CDR2 is SQIVND (reference sequence). V lost 8 bases to trimming and J lost 10 bases; unmatched junction nucleotides: 7. CDR3 sequence (DNA): TGTGCCAGTCGATCAGGGGGTTTAGCTTTCTTT. Protein product: CASRSGGLAFF.

The V gene is TRBV6-2 or TRBV6-3, the J gene TRBJ1-5; D might be TRBD1 (6 bases). The CDR3 is 15 residues long. Germline V gives CDR1 MNHEY, CDR2 SVGEGT. Between the trimmed V and J ends, which lost 5 bases and 6 bases, there was a span of 17 bases. This CDR3 reads CASSLLQGAGQPQHF. The CDR3 DNA reads TGTGCCAGCAGTCTACTACAGGGTGCGGGTCAGCCCCAGCATTTT.

V and J are TRBV7-9 and TRBJ2-4, with 9 positions matching TRBD1. J was trimmed by 0 bases and V by 1 base; bases with no gene match: 4. Looked up from germline, CDR1 is SEHNR and CDR2 is FQNEAQ (reference sequence). CDR3 length: 17 residues. The CDR3 DNA follows: TGTGCCAGCAGCTTAGATCGGACAGGGGTAGCCAAAAACATTCAGTACTTC. Protein product: CASSLDRTGVAKNIQYF.